The 11 T cell receptor beta chains presented below share a single source sample, sequenced in a study of blood T cells in healthy people across ages. Combining a sample-barcoded 5' primer with a J-beta primer mix, a second PCR ran for roughly 7 to 11 cycles. TCRdb re-analysed the 5' RACE reads in MiXCR, keeping a single row per CDR3 protein. The sample has around 1.5 million distinct CDR3 sequences, around 59% seen once. Sequenced sample: blood. All receptors derive from a man between 18 and 35 years old in good health.

The chain is built from TRBV7-2 and TRBJ2-4; D gene ambiguous. The CDR3 is 12 residues long. Trimming left V 0 bases short and J 7 bases short, with 4 bases between. CDR1 and CDR2 from the germline V gene are SGHTA and FQGNSA. The CDR3 nucleotides are TGTGCCAGCAGCTTAGCCAGGAACATTCAGTACTTC. Translation gives CASSLARNIQYF.

This chain links TRBV27 with TRBJ2-7; no clear D gene. The germline gives CDR1 MNHEY, CDR2 SMNVEV (reference sequence). Trimming took 6 bases from V and 0 from J, leaving 15 bases between them. This CDR3 comprises 15 residues. This chain's CDR3 is CASSSGPDSSYEQYF. CDR3 nucleotides: TGTGCCAGCAGCTCAGGCCCGGATAGCTCCTACGAGCAGTACTTC.

This clonotype was detected once. This chain connects TRBV2 to TRBJ1-2; a possible D gene is TRBD1 (5 bases). V was pared by 5 bases and J by 4 bases, with 14 bases between. Germline values: CDR1 SNHLY, CDR2 FYNNEI. CDR3 length equals 14 residues. The DNA for the CDR3 is TGTGCCAGCAGTTCGGGACGGCAATCCTATGGCTACACCTTC. This sequence encodes CASSSGRQSYGYTF.

This chain links TRBV5-6 with TRBJ1-2; the D gene is possibly TRBD1 (5 bases). The V gene's germline CDR1 is SGHDT and CDR2 YYEEEE. This CDR3 has 17 residues. Trimming removed 0 bases from V and 0 bases from J, with 15 bases in between. The CDR3 sequence is CASSLGARGQPNYGYTF. The DNA for the CDR3 is TGTGCCAGCAGCTTGGGGGCGCGCGGACAACCTAACTATGGCTACACCTTC.

As for this clonotype: A junction boundary mismatches the germline segment, possibly from a read error. The V and J genes are TRBV6-5 and TRBJ2-1; 8 bases map to TRBD2. The CDR3 consists of 14 residues. Germline CDR1 is MNHEY and CDR2 is SVGAGI. CDR3: CASTQSGGYNERFF. The CDR3 DNA sequence: TGTGCCAGCACCCAAAGCGGGGGATACAATGAGCGGTTCTTC.

The rearrangement links TRBV20-1 to TRBJ2-6; D call uncertain. V was trimmed by 3 bases and J by 4 bases, leaving 22 bases between them. The CDR3 runs 18 residues. The germline V gene has CDR1 DFQATT and CDR2 SNEGSKA (reference sequence). CDR3 sequence reads: CSARDRSKALRGANVLTF. The CDR3 DNA sequence: TGCAGTGCTAGGGACCGATCTAAAGCGCTGCGCGGGGCCAACGTCCTGACTTTC.

This clonotype was observed a few times. This chain links TRBV25-1 with TRBJ2-5; 7 bases map to TRBD1. Germline assignment: CDR1 MGHDK and CDR2 SYGVNS. The CDR3 loop spans 15 amino acids. Germline trimming cut 2 bases from V and 5 bases from J; bases unmatched to any gene: 8. This chain's CDR3 is CASSEPDRAGETQYF. CDR3 in DNA: TGTGCCAGCAGTGAACCCGACAGGGCCGGGGAGACCCAGTACTTC.

In this sample, this clonotype turned up a few times. The chain employs TRBV20-1 and TRBJ1-4; D is unclear. The CDR3 totals 14 residues. The germline gives CDR1 DFQATT, CDR2 SNEGSKA (reference sequence). V was shortened by 5 bases and J by 1 base, with 11 bases between the two germline ends. CDR3 in DNA: TGCAGTGCTGAGAAGACTGGAACTAATGAAAAACTGTTTTTT. Protein product: CSAEKTGTNEKLFF.

V is TRBV29-1 and J is TRBJ2-3; TRBD2 might be the D (7 bases). The CDR3 covers 14 residues. Trimming stripped 7 bases from V and 5 bases from J, with 19 bases between. CDR1 and CDR2 from the germline V gene are SQVTM and ANQGSEA. The CDR3: CSAEGGGAGDTQYF. For the CDR3, the DNA is TGCAGCGCCGAAGGTGGGGGGGCTGGAGATACGCAGTATTTT.

The rearrangement uses TRBV29-1 and TRBJ2-3; TRBD2 aligns across 7 bases. Per the germline V gene, CDR1 is SQVTM and CDR2 is ANQGSEA. This CDR3 spans 15 amino acids. The V and J ends lost 7 bases and 1 base, in that order; junction bases with no gene match: 11. This CDR3 is CSANGLAGRTDTQYF. In DNA, the CDR3 is TGCAGCGCGAACGGGTTAGCGGGCCGCACAGATACGCAGTATTTT.

The CDR3 here is CASSGRGGMNEQFF. The CDR3 DNA follows: TGTGCCAGCAGTGGGCGGGGGGGCATGAATGAGCAGTTCTTC. This sequence joins TRBV6-6 and TRBJ2-1; TRBD2 matches 9 bases. Trimming at V came to 5 bases and at J to 7 bases, leaving 6 bases not matched to a gene. Germline V gives CDR1 MNHNY, CDR2 SVGAGI (reference sequence). There are 14 residues in the CDR3.